This T cell receptor (beta chain) came from a study of brain T cells in children with intractable seizures. Overall study findings and caveats: Pre-surgery blood may have been undersampled, hiding some clones. Only CDR3 sequence similarity suggested viral specificity, without known HCMV serostatus.

With regard to this clone: Its specificity is not known.

The germline V gene encodes CDR1 SNHLY and CDR2 FYNNEI. There are 13 residues in the CDR3. The V and J ends lost 6 bases and 4 bases respectively, with 12 bases between them. Using immunoSEQ multiplex PCR, the repertoire was profiled, and TCRdb retains in-frame clones only, with some absent. The table has about 64,000 clones, 90% to 97% seen once. Only cases whose brain tissue showed the highest T cell transcript signatures were sequenced. Sequenced material: peripheral blood, taken at surgery. The rearrangement joins TRBV2 to TRBJ1-1; no firm D call. This TCR came from a boy younger than two with focal cortical dysplasia and intractable seizures. This chain's CDR3 is CASSAPSGTEAFF. In nucleotides, the CDR3 is TGTGCCAGCAGCGCCCCGTCGGGCACTGAAGCTTTCTTT. Based on the CDR3 plus reference TRBV2 and TRBJ1-1, the full variable domain is EPEVTQTPSHQVTQMGQEVILRCVPISNHLYFYWYRQILGQKVEFLVSFYNNEISEKSEIFDDQFSVERPDGSNFTLKIRSTKLEDSAMYFCASSAPSGTEAFFGQGTRLTVV.